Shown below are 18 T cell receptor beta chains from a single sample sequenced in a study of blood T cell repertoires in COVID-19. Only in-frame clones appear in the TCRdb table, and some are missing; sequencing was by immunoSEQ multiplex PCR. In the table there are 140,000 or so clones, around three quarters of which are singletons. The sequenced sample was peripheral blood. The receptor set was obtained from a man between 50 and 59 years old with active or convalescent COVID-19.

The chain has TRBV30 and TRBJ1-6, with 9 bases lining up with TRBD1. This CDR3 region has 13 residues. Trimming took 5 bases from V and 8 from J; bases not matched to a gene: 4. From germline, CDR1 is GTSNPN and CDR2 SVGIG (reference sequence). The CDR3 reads CAWAGQGHSPLHF. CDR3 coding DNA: TGTGCCTGGGCGGGACAGGGCCATTCACCCCTCCACTTT.

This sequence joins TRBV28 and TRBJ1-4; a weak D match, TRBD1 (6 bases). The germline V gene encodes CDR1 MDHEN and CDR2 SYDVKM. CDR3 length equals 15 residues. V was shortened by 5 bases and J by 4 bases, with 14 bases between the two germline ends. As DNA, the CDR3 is TGTGCCAGCAGTACCCTGACAGGCATTAATGAAAAACTGTTTTTT. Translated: CASSTLTGINEKLFF.

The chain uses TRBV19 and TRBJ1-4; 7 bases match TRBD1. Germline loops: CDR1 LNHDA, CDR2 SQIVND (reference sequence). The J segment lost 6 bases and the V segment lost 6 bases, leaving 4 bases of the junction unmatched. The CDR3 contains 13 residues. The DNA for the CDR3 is TGTGCCAGTAGCGTTGACAGGGATGAAAAACTGTTTTTT. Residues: CASSVDRDEKLFF.

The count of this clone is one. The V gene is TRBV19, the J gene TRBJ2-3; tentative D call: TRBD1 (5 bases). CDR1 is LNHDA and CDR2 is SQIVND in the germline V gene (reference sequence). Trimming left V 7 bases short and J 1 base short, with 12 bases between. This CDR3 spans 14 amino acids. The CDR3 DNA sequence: TGTGCCAGTACCCCCGGCAGGGGCACAGATACGCAGTATTTT. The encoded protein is CASTPGRGTDTQYF.

CDR3 region: CASSQGTSLPYEQYF. The DNA of the CDR3 is TGTGCCAGCAGCCAAGGGACTAGCTTGCCCTACGAGCAGTACTTC. J is TRBJ2-7 and V is TRBV3-1 (or the pseudogene TRBV3-2), with TRBD2 matching over 8 bases. CDR1 is LGHDT, CDR2 YNNKEL, per germline (reference sequence). With 1 base clipped from V and 2 bases from J, the junction kept 4 bases outside the gene matches. This CDR3 has 15 amino acids.

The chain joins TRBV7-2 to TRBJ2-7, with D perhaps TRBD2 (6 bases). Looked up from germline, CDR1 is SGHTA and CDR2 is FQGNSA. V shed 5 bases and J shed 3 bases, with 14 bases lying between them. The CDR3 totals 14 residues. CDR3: CASSPPSVYYEQYF. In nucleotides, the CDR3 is TGTGCCAGCAGCCCCCCTAGCGTCTACTACGAGCAGTACTTC.

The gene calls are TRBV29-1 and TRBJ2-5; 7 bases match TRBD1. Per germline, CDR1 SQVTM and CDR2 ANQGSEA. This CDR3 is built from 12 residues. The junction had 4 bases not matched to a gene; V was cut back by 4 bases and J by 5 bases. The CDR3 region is CSVGLQGETQYF. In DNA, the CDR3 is TGCAGCGTTGGGTTACAGGGGGAGACCCAGTACTTC.

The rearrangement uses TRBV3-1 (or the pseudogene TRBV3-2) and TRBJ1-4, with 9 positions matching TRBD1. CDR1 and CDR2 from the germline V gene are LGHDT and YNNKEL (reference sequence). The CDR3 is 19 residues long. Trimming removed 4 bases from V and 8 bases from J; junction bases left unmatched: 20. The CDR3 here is CASSPQPGQGSPYGEKLFF. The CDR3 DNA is TGTGCCAGCAGCCCCCAGCCGGGACAGGGTAGCCCCTATGGAGAAAAACTGTTTTTT.

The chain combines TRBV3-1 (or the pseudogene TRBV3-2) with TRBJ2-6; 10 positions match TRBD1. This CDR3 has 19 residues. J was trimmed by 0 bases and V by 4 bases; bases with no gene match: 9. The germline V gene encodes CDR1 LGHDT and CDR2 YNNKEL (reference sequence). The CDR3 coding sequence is TGTGCCAGCAGCCCTTTACCGGGACAGGGGATCTCTGGGGCCAACGTCCTGACTTTC. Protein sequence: CASSPLPGQGISGANVLTF.

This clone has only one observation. CDR3: CASRLAGSGALWNEQFF. CDR3 sequence (DNA): TGTGCCAGCAGGCTAGCCGGTTCCGGTGCACTTTGGAATGAGCAGTTCTTC. The J gene is TRBJ2-1, the V gene TRBV3-1 (or the pseudogene TRBV3-2), with a weak D call TRBD2 (5 bases). Per germline, CDR1 LGHDT and CDR2 YNNKEL (reference sequence). CDR3 length: 17 residues. V lost 6 bases to trimming and J lost 7 bases, with 25 bases between them.

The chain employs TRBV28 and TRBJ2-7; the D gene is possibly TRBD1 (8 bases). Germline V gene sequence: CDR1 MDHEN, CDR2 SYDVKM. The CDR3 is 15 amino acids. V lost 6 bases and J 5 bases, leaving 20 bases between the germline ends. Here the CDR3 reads CASRVTGGGVDEQYF. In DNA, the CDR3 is TGTGCCAGCAGAGTTACAGGGGGGGGCGTGGACGAGCAGTACTTC. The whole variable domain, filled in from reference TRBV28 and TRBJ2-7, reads DVKVTQSSRYLVKRTGEKVFLECVQDMDHENMFWYRQDPGLGLRLIYFSYDVKMKEKGDIPEGYSVSREKKERFSLILESASTNQTSMYLCASRVTGGGVDEQYFGPGTRLTVT.

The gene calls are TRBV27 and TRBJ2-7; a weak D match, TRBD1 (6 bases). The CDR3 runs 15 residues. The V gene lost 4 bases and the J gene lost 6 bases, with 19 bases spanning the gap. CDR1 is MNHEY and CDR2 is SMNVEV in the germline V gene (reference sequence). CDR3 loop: CASSSTGFELGEQYF. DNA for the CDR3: TGTGCCAGCAGTTCAACAGGGTTCGAATTGGGCGAGCAGTACTTC.

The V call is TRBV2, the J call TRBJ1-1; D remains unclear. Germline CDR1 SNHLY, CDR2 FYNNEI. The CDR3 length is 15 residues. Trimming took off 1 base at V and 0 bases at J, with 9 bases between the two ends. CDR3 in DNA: TGTGCCAGCAGTGAAGGTGGAGGGATGAACACTGAAGCTTTCTTT. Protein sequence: CASSEGGGMNTEAFF.

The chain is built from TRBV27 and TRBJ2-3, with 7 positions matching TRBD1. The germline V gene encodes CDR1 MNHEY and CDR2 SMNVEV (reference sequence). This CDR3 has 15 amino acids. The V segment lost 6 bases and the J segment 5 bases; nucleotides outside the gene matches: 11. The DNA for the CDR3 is TGTGCCAGCAGCGCAAGGGGGCGCATGATAGATACGCAGTATTTT. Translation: CASSARGRMIDTQYF.

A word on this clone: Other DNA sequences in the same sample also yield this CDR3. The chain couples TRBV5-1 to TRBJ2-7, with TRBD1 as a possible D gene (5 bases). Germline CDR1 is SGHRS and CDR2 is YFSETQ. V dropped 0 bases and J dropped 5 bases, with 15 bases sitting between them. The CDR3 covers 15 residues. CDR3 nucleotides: TGCGCCAGCAGCTTGGTAGGTGGCAGGGCAGACGAGCAGTACTTC. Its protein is CASSLVGGRADEQYF.

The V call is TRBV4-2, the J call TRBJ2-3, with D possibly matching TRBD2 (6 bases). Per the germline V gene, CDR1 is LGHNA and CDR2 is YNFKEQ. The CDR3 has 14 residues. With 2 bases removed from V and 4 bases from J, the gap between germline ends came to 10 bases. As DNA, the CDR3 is TGTGCCAGCAGCCAACTCTGGGACTCAGATACGCAGTATTTT. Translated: CASSQLWDSDTQYF.

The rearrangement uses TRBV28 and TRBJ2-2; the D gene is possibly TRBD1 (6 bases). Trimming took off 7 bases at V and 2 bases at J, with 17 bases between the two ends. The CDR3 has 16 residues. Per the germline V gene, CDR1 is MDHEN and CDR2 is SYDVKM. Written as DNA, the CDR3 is TGTGCCAGCATTTCAACAGGGTTCTTCAACACCGGGGAGCTGTTTTTT. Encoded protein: CASISTGFFNTGELFF.

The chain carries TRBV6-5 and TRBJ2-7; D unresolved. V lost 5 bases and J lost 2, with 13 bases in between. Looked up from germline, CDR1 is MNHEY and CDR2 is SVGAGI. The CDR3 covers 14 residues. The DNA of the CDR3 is TGTGCCAGCAGTCTGGAACAGAGCACCTACGAGCAGTACTTC. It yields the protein CASSLEQSTYEQYF.